A single sample gave rise to the 27 T cell receptor beta chains below, sequenced in a study of OX40 agonist ivuxolimab in advanced cancers. Produced via immunoSEQ multiplex PCR; TCRdb's table is partial and in-frame only. Here the sample spans about 82,000 clones, around 83% being singletons. The specimen was CD4+ or CD8+ T cells sorted from blood, collected in a trial of the OX40 agonist ivuxolimab. The receptors shown here come from an adult with an advanced solid tumor such as melanoma, head and neck, liver or kidney cancer.

Comment on this clone: Other DNA variants within this sample encode the same CDR3. The V call is TRBV14, the J call TRBJ2-3; D is tentatively TRBD1 or TRBD2 (5 bases each). This CDR3 contains 13 residues. V gave up 4 bases and J gave up 3 bases, with 8 bases separating them. The germline V gene encodes CDR1 SGHDN and CDR2 FVKESK. The CDR3 sequence is CASSRDLTDTQYF. The CDR3 coding sequence is TGTGCCAGCAGCCGGGACCTAACAGATACGCAGTATTTT.

The chain has TRBV18 and TRBJ1-2, with D maybe TRBD1 (6 bases). From germline, CDR1 is KGHSH and CDR2 LQKENI. The CDR3 runs 15 residues. V dropped 1 base and J dropped 1 base, with 10 bases sitting between them. The CDR3 is CASSPQGQNNYGYTF. CDR3 bases: TGTGCCAGCTCACCACAGGGACAAAATAACTATGGCTACACCTTC.

This clone has just a few counts. CDR3 bases: TGCGCCAGCAGCCAAGATCTCAGGAGCCCCAGGCAGGCACCTCGAGGGAATGAGCAGTTCTTC. It codes for CASSQDLRSPRQAPRGNEQFF. J is TRBJ2-1 and V is TRBV4-3; possible D gene TRBD2, 5 bases. The CDR3 is 21 residues long. Trimming pared 0 bases from V and 7 bases from J, leaving 31 bases between. CDR1 and CDR2 from the germline V gene are LGHNA and YSLEER.

The V call is TRBV7-6, the J call TRBJ2-7; TRBD1 agrees at 12 bases. V lost 5 bases and J lost 0; bases outside the gene matches: 14. This CDR3 region has 19 residues. Germline V gives CDR1 SGHVS, CDR2 FNYEAQ. CDR3 sequence: CASSLLPPGQGAISYEQYF. The CDR3 DNA reads TGTGCCAGCAGCCTTTTACCGCCGGGACAGGGGGCGATCTCCTACGAGCAGTACTTC.

The V gene is TRBV15, the J gene TRBJ1-4; a possible D gene is TRBD1 (5 bases). The CDR3 runs to 15 residues. Trimming cost V 5 bases and J 7 bases, with 17 bases left between them. Germline-derived CDR1 and CDR2 are LNHNV and YYDKDF (reference sequence). Here the CDR3 reads CATSEPGPRSEKLFF. The CDR3 DNA reads TGTGCCACCAGCGAACCGGGACCCCGTAGTGAAAAACTGTTTTTT. The full variable domain, with the rest looked up from reference TRBV15 and TRBJ1-4, is DAMVIQNPRYQVTQFGKPVTLSCSQTLNHNVMYWYQQKSSQAPKLLFHYYDKDFNNEADTPDNFQSRRPNTSFCFLDIRSPGLGDTAMYLCATSEPGPRSEKLFFGSGTQLSVL.

V usage is TRBV7-9 and J usage is TRBJ1-1; D may be TRBD1 (6 bases). The CDR3 runs to 16 residues. Per germline, CDR1 SEHNR and CDR2 FQNEAQ (reference sequence). Trimming removed 5 bases from V and 4 bases from J, with 20 bases in between. The CDR3 sequence is CASSPPLGGQGTEAFF. CDR3 nucleotides: TGTGCCAGCAGCCCACCCTTGGGGGGGCAGGGCACTGAAGCTTTCTTT.

This clone was seen just once. The chain uses TRBV5-5 and TRBJ2-7, with D possibly TRBD1 on 6 matching bases. The CDR3 spans 13 residues. Trimming pared 4 bases from V and 4 bases from J, leaving 12 bases between. Germline V gives CDR1 SGHKS, CDR2 YYEKEE (reference sequence). CDR3 in amino acids: CASSPGTQYEQYF. DNA for the CDR3: TGTGCCAGCAGCCCAGGGACACAGTACGAGCAGTACTTC.

This clone was recorded a few times. The rearrangement links TRBV5-1 to TRBJ1-1; D may be TRBD1 (5 bases). CDR1 is SGHRS, CDR2 YFSETQ, per germline. This CDR3 spans 14 amino acids. Trimming removed 4 bases at V and 4 bases at J, with 14 bases between. The CDR3 loop is CASSRELRGTEAFF. In DNA, the CDR3 is TGCGCCAGCAGCCGCGAGTTGAGGGGCACTGAAGCTTTCTTT.

This clone was seen a single time. The J gene is TRBJ2-3, the V gene TRBV9, with a weak D call TRBD1 (6 bases). The length of the CDR3 is 14 residues. The germline V gene encodes CDR1 SGDLS and CDR2 YYNGEE. V shed 4 bases and J shed 6 bases, with 15 bases lying between them. The CDR3 reads CASSTTGRGDTQYF. CDR3 sequence (DNA): TGTGCCAGCAGCACGACAGGCAGAGGGGATACGCAGTATTTT. Full variable domain (outside the CDR3, taken from reference TRBV9 and TRBJ2-3): DSGVTQTPKHLITATGQRVTLRCSPRSGDLSVYWYQQSLDQGLQFLIQYYNGEERAKGNILERFSAQQFPDLHSELNLSSLELGDSALYFCASSTTGRGDTQYFGPGTRLTVL.

The gene calls are TRBV6-5 and TRBJ1-1, with D hard to call. V gave up 4 bases and J gave up 1 base, with 10 bases separating them. Germline V gene data show CDR1 as MNHEY and CDR2 as SVGAGI. CDR3 length: 14 amino acids. CDR3 residues: CASSFEGWNTEAFF. As DNA, the CDR3 is TGTGCCAGCAGTTTTGAGGGCTGGAACACTGAAGCTTTCTTT.

The chain is built from TRBV5-1 and TRBJ2-3, with 11 bases aligning to TRBD2. The CDR3 totals 16 residues. Germline trimming cut 3 bases from V and 2 bases from J; bases unmatched to any gene: 5. Per germline, CDR1 SGHRS and CDR2 YFSETQ. The CDR3 loop reads CASSSGLAGVTDTQYF. DNA of the CDR3: TGCGCCAGCAGCTCCGGACTAGCGGGTGTCACAGATACGCAGTATTTT. The whole variable domain, filled in from reference TRBV5-1 and TRBJ2-3, reads KAGVTQTPRYLIKTRGQQVTLSCSPISGHRSVSWYQQTPGQGLQFLFEYFSETQRNKGNFPGRFSGRQFSNSRSEMNVSTLELGDSALYLCASSSGLAGVTDTQYFGPGTRLTVL.

The chain links TRBV6-5 to TRBJ2-7, with 10 positions matching TRBD2. The trim removed 5 bases at V and 5 bases at J, leaving 3 bases unmatched. The CDR3 sequence is 13 residues long. The V gene's germline CDR1 is MNHEY and CDR2 SVGAGI. This CDR3 is CASSSGRANEQYF. CDR3 bases: TGTGCCAGCAGTAGCGGGAGGGCCAACGAGCAGTACTTC.

The chain has TRBV29-1 and TRBJ1-1; 8 bases are a match to TRBD1. This CDR3 is 11 amino acids long. With V trimmed by 7 bases and J by 8 bases, 6 bases remained unmatched. Germline CDR1 and CDR2: SQVTM and ANQGSEA. The CDR3 here is CSGRTGREAFF. The CDR3 DNA reads as TGCAGCGGTAGGACAGGGAGAGAAGCTTTCTTT.

The rearrangement links TRBV7-8 to TRBJ1-2; D is perhaps TRBD1 (6 bases). The CDR3 length is 18 residues. V was trimmed by 1 base and J by 2 bases, leaving 20 bases between them. Germline assignment: CDR1 SGHVS and CDR2 FQNEAQ. The CDR3 coding sequence is TGTGCCAGCAGCTTAGGAGACAGGAACAGGGTCAGGAACTATGGCTACACCTTC. Amino acid sequence: CASSLGDRNRVRNYGYTF.

This rearrangement joins TRBV28 to TRBJ2-7; 9 bases align to TRBD1. The trim removed 5 bases at V and 7 bases at J, leaving 9 bases unmatched. Germline values: CDR1 MDHEN, CDR2 SYDVKM. The CDR3 spans 14 residues. The CDR3 reads CASSTTDRGGEQYV. CDR3 in DNA: TGTGCCAGCAGTACCACGGACAGGGGCGGGGAGCAGTACGTC.

The chain has TRBV5-1 and TRBJ2-2; D ambiguous. The CDR3 has 13 amino acids. The V end was cut by 5 bases, the J end by 1 base, with 6 bases between. From germline, CDR1 is SGHRS and CDR2 YFSETQ. CDR3: CASSDVNTGELFF. In DNA, the CDR3 is TGCGCCAGCAGTGACGTGAACACCGGGGAGCTGTTTTTT.

The chain uses TRBV7-3 and TRBJ1-1; maybe TRBD1 (6 bases). The germline CDR1 and CDR2 sequences are SGHTA and FQGTGA. The CDR3 sequence is 13 residues long. V was clipped by 5 bases and J by 5 bases, with 12 bases between them. The CDR3 sequence: CASSMGHATEAFF. The CDR3 bases are TGTGCCAGCAGCATGGGACATGCTACTGAAGCTTTCTTT.

The chain has TRBV7-9 and TRBJ1-2, with D perhaps matching TRBD1 (5 bases). V gave up 1 base and J gave up 7 bases, with 10 bases separating them. Germline V gene sequence: CDR1 SEHNR, CDR2 FQNEAQ (reference sequence). The CDR3 is made up of 13 amino acids. The CDR3 spells CASSLVRVFGYTF. The CDR3, as DNA: TGTGCCAGCAGCTTAGTCAGGGTCTTTGGCTACACCTTC.

The chain combines TRBV5-6 with TRBJ2-1; D unclear. The CDR3 runs to 16 residues. Germline CDR1 SGHDT, CDR2 YYEEEE. V shed 2 bases and J shed 0 bases, with 12 bases lying between them. The CDR3 loop is CASSFDMGRSYNEQFF. The CDR3 DNA follows: TGTGCCAGCAGCTTTGACATGGGCCGCTCCTACAATGAGCAGTTCTTC. Full variable domain (missing parts from reference TRBV5-6 and TRBJ2-1): DAGVTQSPTHLIKTRGQQVTLRCSPKSGHDTVSWYQQALGQGPQFIFQYYEEEERQRGNFPDRFSGHQFPNYSSELNVNALLLGDSALYLCASSFDMGRSYNEQFFGPGTRLTVL.

The chain joins TRBV5-4 to TRBJ2-3; 7 bases are a match to TRBD2. CDR3 size: 16 residues. Germline values: CDR1 SGHNT, CDR2 YYREEE (reference sequence). Trimming removed 0 bases from V and 3 bases from J; junction bases left unmatched: 7. The CDR3 is CASSLGGGRGTDTQYF. The CDR3 bases are TGTGCCAGCAGCTTGGGCGGCGGGAGAGGTACAGATACGCAGTATTTT.

The chain carries TRBV20-1 and TRBJ2-7, with D perhaps assigned TRBD1 or TRBD2 (5 bases each). The CDR3 has 11 amino acids. Germline loops: CDR1 DFQATT, CDR2 SNEGSKA (reference sequence). The V and J ends lost 3 bases and 4 bases respectively, with 7 bases between them. The CDR3 bases are TGCAGTGCTAGTGAGGGGTACGAGCAGTACTTC. Residues: CSASEGYEQYF.

J is TRBJ2-2 and V is TRBV11-2; TRBD2 matches at 11 bases. The CDR3 runs to 16 residues. Germline CDR1 and CDR2: SGHAT and FQNNGV. The V segment lost 5 bases and the J segment 5 bases; nucleotides outside the gene matches: 7. The CDR3 DNA reads as TGTGCCAGCAGCCGAACTAGCGGGAGATCAACCGGGGAGCTGTTTTTT. This encodes CASSRTSGRSTGELFF.

V and J are TRBV13 and TRBJ2-7; 12 bases map to TRBD2. This CDR3 is 16 amino acids long. Per germline, CDR1 PRHDT and CDR2 FYEKMQ (reference sequence). The ends lost 4 bases at V and 2 bases at J; junction bases unmatched: 6. CDR3 nucleotide sequence: TGTGCCAGCAGCTCCGATTCTAGCGGGAGGGCCTACGAGCAGTACTTC. Its protein product is CASSSDSSGRAYEQYF. Complete variable domain (other parts from reference TRBV13 and TRBJ2-7): AAGVIQSPRHLIKEKRETATLKCYPIPRHDTVYWYQQGPGQDPQFLISFYEKMQSDKGSIPDRFSAQQFSDYHSELNMSSLELGDSALYFCASSSDSSGRAYEQYFGPGTRLTVT.

V gene TRBV10-3 combines with J gene TRBJ2-7, with a tentative D call TRBD1 (5 bases). Germline assignment: CDR1 ENHRY and CDR2 SYGVKD. V shed 6 bases and J shed 2 bases, with 14 bases lying between them. This CDR3 is 14 amino acids long. CDR3 coding DNA: TGTGCCATCAGCCAAGGACAAGGAACCTACGAGCAGTACTTC. Translating it yields CAISQGQGTYEQYF.

A remark on this clone: Other DNA sequences in the sample encode the same CDR3. This chain links TRBV6-1 with TRBJ2-5; D gene unclear. This CDR3 comprises 11 residues. V was clipped by 8 bases and J by 2 bases, with 6 bases between them. Germline CDR1 MNHNS, CDR2 SASEGT. The DNA for the CDR3 is TGTGCCAGCTCTCGTCAAGAGACCCAGTACTTC. It yields the protein CASSRQETQYF.

This clone was seen only once. The chain carries TRBV18 and TRBJ1-1, with a weak D call TRBD1 (5 bases). Trimming cost V 2 bases and J 7 bases, with 11 bases left between them. Germline V gene sequence: CDR1 KGHSH, CDR2 LQKENI. The CDR3 has 13 amino acids. CDR3 sequence reads: CASSPGTYSEAFF. The DNA for the CDR3 is TGTGCCAGCTCACCAGGGACCTACAGTGAAGCTTTCTTT.

The chain couples TRBV19 to TRBJ2-5, with 7 nucleotides matching TRBD1. J was trimmed by 5 bases and V by 10 bases; bases with no gene match: 7. The CDR3 covers 12 residues. Looked up from germline, CDR1 is LNHDA and CDR2 is SQIVND (reference sequence). The chain's CDR3 is CATRDSRETQYF. The CDR3 nucleotides are TGTGCCACCCGGGACAGCCGGGAGACCCAGTACTTC. Drawing the rest from reference TRBV19 and TRBJ2-5, the complete variable domain is DGGITQSPKYLFRKEGQNVTLSCEQNLNHDAMYWYRQDPGQGLRLIYYSQIVNDFQKGDIAEGYSVSREKKESFPLTVTSAQKNPTAFYLCATRDSRETQYFGPGTRLLVL.